What follows describes a single TCR beta chain. Its matching antigen is unknown. These data are taken from a study of graft-versus-host responses after intestinal transplantation. General study points: The recipient marrow held GvH clones, and some of them showed up first in ileum or blood.

The CDR3 is made up of 11 amino acids. Germline CDR1 and CDR2: SEHNR and FQNEAQ (reference sequence). The V end lost 8 bases, the J end lost 6 bases, and 10 bases lay between the germline ends. Method: immunoSEQ multiplex PCR; TCRdb's copy keeps in-frame clones and lacks some. Among tens of thousands of clones listed, under 95% were seen once. The clonotype comes from a human donor who received an intestinal transplant. The genes are TRBV7-9 and TRBJ1-1; D is possibly TRBD1 (5 bases). This specimen consisted of unstimulated CD8+ T cells sorted from spleen or lymph node cells, obtained before intestinal transplant. In nucleotides, the CDR3 is TGTGCCAGCGGGGGTGTCGCTGAAGCTTTCTTT. Amino acid sequence: CASGGVAEAFF.